This TCR beta chain appears in the sequencing data of a study of blood T cell repertoires in COVID-19. Study overall: The study drew acute and convalescent COVID-19 samples from the United States, Italy and Spain. PBMCs, B-cell-depleted T cells, or T cells were the source of the cDNA or gDNA that made up the material.

In the original processing: It was from reference gene primer amplification that nucleated cell counts were estimated. TCRdb keeps only in-frame clones here, not all; method: immunoSEQ multiplex PCR. D and trimming were read from the DNA, whereas the V and J calls and clone size are those reported in that table. This sample yields about 85,000 clones, of which approximately 90% are seen a single time; around 2.3% belongs to the top ten. Specimen: peripheral blood. The TCR originated in a human donor with active COVID-19. The donor label of this sample is uncertain.

The CDR3 loop reads CASRTRTSANTGELFF. The CDR3 DNA follows: TGTGCCAGCAGGACTAGGACTAGCGCGAACACCGGGGAGCTGTTTTTT. The chain couples TRBV11-2 to TRBJ2-2; 9 nucleotides align to TRBD2. The CDR3 length is 16 residues. Germline CDR1 reads SGHAT; CDR2 reads FQNNGV. The ends lost 6 bases at V and 0 bases at J; junction bases unmatched: 5.